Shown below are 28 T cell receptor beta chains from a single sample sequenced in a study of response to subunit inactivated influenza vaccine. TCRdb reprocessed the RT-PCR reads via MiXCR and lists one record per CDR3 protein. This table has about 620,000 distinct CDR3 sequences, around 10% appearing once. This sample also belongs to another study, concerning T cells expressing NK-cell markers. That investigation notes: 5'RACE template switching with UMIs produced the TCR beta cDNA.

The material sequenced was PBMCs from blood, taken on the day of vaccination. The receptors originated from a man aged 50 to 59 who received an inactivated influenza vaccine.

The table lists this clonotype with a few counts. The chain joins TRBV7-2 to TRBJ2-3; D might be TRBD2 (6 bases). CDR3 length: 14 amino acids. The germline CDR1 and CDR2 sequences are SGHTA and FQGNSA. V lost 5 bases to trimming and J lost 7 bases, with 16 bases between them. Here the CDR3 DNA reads TGTGCCAGCAGCCGCCGGGACTCTCTAAATACGCAGTATTTT. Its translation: CASSRRDSLNTQYF. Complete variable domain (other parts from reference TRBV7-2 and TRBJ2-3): GAGVSQSPSNKVTEKGKDVELRCDPISGHTALYWYRQSLGQGLEFLIYFQGNSAPDKSGLPSDRFSAERTGGSVSTLTIQRTQQEDSAVYLCASSRRDSLNTQYFGPGTRLTVL.

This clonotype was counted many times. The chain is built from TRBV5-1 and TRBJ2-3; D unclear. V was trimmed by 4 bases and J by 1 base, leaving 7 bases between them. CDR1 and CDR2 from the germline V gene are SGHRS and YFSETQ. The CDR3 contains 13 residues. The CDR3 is CASSPSGTDTQYF. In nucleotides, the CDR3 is TGCGCCAGCAGCCCCTCGGGCACAGATACGCAGTATTTT.

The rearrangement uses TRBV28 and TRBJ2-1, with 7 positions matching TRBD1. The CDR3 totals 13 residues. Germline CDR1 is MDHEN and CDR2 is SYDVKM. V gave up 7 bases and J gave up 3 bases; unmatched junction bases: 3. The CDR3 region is CASTRDSYNEQFF. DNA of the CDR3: TGTGCCAGCACCCGGGACAGCTACAATGAGCAGTTCTTC.

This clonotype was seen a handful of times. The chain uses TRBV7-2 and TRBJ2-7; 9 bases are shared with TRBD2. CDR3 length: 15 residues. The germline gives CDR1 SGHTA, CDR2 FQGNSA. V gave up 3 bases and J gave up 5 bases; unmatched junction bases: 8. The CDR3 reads CASSFGGRAGNEQYF. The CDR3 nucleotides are TGTGCCAGCAGCTTCGGCGGGAGGGCCGGAAACGAGCAGTACTTC.

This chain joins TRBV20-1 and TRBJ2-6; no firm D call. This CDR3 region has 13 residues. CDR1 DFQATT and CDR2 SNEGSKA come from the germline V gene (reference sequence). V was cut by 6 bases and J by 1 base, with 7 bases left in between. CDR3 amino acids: CSALTSGANVLTF. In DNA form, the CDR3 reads TGCAGTGCCCTAACGTCTGGGGCCAACGTCCTGACTTTC.

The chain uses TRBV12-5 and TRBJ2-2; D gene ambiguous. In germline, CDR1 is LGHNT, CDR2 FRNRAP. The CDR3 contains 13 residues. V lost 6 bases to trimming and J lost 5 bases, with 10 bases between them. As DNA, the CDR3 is TGTGCTAGTGGCTCTGGGCATACCGGGGAGCTGTTTTTT. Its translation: CASGSGHTGELFF.

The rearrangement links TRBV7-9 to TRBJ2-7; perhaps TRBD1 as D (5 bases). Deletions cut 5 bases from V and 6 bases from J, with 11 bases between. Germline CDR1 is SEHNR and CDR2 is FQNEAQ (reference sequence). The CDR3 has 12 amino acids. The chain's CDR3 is CASSQGVGEQYF. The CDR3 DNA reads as TGTGCCAGCAGCCAGGGTGTAGGCGAGCAGTACTTC.

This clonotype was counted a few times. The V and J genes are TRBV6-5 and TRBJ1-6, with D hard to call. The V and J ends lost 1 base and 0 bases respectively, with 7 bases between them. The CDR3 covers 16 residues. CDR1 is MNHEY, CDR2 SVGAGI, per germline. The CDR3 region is CASSYWGSSYNSPLHF. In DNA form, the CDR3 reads TGTGCCAGCAGTTACTGGGGAAGCTCCTATAATTCACCCCTCCACTTT.

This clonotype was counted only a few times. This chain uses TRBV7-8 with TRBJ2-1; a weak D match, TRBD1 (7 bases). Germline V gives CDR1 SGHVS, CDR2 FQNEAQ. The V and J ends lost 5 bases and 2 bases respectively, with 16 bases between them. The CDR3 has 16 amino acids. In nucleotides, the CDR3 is TGTGCCAGCAGCCCAAGACCAGGGGGGCCCTACAATGAGCAGTTCTTC. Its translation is CASSPRPGGPYNEQFF.

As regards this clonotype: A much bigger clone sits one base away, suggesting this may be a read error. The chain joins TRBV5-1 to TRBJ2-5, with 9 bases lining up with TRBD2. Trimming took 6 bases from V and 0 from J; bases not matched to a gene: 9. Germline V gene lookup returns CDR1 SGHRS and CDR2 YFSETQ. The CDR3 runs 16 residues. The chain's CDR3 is CASILYSGGNQETQYF. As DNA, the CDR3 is TGCGCCAGCATCCTCTATAGCGGGGGTAACCAAGAGACCCAGTACTTC. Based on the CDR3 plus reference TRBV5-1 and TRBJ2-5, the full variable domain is KAGVTQTPRYLIKTRGQQVTLSCSPISGHRSVSWYQQTPGQGLQFLFEYFSETQRNKGNFPGRFSGRQFSNSRSEMNVSTLELGDSALYLCASILYSGGNQETQYFGPGTRLLVL.

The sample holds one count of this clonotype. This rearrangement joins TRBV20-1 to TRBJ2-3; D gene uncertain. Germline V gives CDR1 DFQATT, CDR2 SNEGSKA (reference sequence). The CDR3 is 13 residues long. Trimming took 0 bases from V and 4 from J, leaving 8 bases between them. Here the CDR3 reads CSARDHLSDTQYF. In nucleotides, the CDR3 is TGCAGTGCTAGAGATCACTTATCAGATACGCAGTATTTT.

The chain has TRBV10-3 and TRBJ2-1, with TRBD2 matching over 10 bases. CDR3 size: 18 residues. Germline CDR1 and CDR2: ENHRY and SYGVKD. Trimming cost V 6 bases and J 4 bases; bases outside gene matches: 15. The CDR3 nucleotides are TGTGCCATCAGCCTGGAGGGCCCTAGCGGGAGAGGGTACAATGAGCAGTTCTTC. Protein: CAISLEGPSGRGYNEQFF.

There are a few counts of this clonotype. CDR3 coding DNA: TGTGCCAGCAGCTTAGGTACAGGGAGGCGCGAGCAGTACTTC. Its translation: CASSLGTGRREQYF. This chain links TRBV7-2 with TRBJ2-7; either TRBD1 or TRBD2 may supply D (6 bases each). The germline V and J ends were trimmed by 1 base and 6 bases, with 13 bases remaining between them. The CDR3 has 14 amino acids. The germline gives CDR1 SGHTA, CDR2 FQGNSA.

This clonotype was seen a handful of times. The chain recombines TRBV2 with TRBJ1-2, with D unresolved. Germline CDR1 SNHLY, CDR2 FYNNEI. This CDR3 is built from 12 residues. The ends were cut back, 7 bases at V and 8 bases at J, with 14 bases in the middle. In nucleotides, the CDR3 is TGTGCCAGCATGCGAGGGCCTAGGGGCTACACCTTC. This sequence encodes CASMRGPRGYTF.

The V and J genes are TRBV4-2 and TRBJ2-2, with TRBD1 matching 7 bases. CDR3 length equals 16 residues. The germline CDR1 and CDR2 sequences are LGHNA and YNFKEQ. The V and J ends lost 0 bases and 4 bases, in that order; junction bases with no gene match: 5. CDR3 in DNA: TGTGCCAGCAGCCAAGAGACAGGGAAGGGCACCGGGGAGCTGTTTTTT. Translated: CASSQETGKGTGELFF.

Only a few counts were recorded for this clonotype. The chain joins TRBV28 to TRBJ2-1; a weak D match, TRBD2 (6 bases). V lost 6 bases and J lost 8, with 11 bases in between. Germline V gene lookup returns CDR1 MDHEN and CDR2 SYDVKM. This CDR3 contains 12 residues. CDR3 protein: CASRGWRDEQFF. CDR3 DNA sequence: TGTGCCAGCAGGGGCTGGAGGGATGAGCAGTTCTTC.

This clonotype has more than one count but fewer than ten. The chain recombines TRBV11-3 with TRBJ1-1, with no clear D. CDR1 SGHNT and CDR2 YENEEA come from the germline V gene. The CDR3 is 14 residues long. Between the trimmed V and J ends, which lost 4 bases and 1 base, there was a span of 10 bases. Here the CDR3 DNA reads TGTGCCAGCAGCTCCGGGTGGCCGAACACTGAAGCTTTCTTT. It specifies CASSSGWPNTEAFF. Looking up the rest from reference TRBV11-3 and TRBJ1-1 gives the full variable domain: EAGVVQSPRYKIIEKKQPVAFWCNPISGHNTLYWYLQNLGQGPELLIRYENEEAVDDSQLPKDRFSAERLKGVDSTLKIQPAELGDSAVYLCASSSGWPNTEAFFGQGTRLTVV.

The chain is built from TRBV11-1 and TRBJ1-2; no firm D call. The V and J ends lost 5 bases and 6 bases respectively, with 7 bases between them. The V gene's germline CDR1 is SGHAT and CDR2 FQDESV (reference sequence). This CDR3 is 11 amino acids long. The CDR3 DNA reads TGTGCCAGCAGCCTAGGGAATGGCTACACCTTC. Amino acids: CASSLGNGYTF.

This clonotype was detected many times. The DNA of the CDR3 is TGCGCCAGCAGCCTCAATGGGGCTAGCGGAATTCCCTACGAGCAGTACTTC. This codes for CASSLNGASGIPYEQYF. This chain links TRBV5-1 with TRBJ2-7; TRBD2 matches at 7 bases. CDR3 length equals 17 residues. Germline lookup yields CDR1 SGHRS and CDR2 YFSETQ. J gave up 2 bases and V 4 bases, and 15 bases lay outside the gene matches.

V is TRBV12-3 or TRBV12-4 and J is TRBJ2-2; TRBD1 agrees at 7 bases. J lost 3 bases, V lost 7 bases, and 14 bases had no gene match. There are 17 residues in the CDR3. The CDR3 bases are TGTGCCAGCACCAAAAACTTAGGGGGCGTAGACACCGGGGAGCTGTTTTTT. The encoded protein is CASTKNLGGVDTGELFF.

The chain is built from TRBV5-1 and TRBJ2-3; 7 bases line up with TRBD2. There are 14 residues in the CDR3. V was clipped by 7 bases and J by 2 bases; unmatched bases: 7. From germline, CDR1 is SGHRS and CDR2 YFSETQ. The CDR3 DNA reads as TGCGCCAGCGCGCCGGGGGGACCCACAGATACGCAGTATTTT. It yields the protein CASAPGGPTDTQYF.

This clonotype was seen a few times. The CDR3 region is CASTPQGSYMNTEAFF. CDR3 bases: TGTGCCAGCACCCCACAGGGAAGCTACATGAACACTGAAGCTTTCTTT. The rearrangement links TRBV6-2 or TRBV6-3 to TRBJ1-1; D perhaps matches TRBD1 (6 bases). V lost 7 bases to trimming and J lost 0 bases, with 18 bases between them. This CDR3 is built from 16 residues. CDR1 MNHEY and CDR2 SVGEGT come from the germline V gene.

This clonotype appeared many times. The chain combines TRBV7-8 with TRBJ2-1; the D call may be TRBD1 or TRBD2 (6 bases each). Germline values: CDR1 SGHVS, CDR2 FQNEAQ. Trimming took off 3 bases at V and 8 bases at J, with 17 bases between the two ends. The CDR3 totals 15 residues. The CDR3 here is CASSFGGPPWDEQFF. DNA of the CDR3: TGTGCCAGCAGCTTTGGGGGGCCACCATGGGATGAGCAGTTCTTC.

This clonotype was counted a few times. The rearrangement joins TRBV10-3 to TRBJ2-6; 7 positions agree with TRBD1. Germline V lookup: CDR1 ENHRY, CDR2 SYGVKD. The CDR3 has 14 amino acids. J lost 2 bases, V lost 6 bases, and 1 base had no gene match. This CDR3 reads CAISGQAGANVLTF. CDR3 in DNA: TGTGCCATCAGCGGACAGGCTGGGGCCAACGTCCTGACTTTC.

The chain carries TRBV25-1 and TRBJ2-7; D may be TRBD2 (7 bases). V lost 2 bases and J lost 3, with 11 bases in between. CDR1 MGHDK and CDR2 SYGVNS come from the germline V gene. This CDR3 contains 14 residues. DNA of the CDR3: TGTGCCAGCAGTGAAGGAGGGGGGGGCTACGAGCAGTACTTC. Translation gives CASSEGGGGYEQYF.

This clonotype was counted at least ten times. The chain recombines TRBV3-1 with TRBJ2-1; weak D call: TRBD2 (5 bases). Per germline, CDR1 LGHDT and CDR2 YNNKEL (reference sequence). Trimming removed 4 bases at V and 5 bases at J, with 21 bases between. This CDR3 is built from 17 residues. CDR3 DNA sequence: TGTGCCAGCAGCCCACCGGGCCACTTAGGACTTAACAATGAGCAGTTCTTC. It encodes CASSPPGHLGLNNEQFF.

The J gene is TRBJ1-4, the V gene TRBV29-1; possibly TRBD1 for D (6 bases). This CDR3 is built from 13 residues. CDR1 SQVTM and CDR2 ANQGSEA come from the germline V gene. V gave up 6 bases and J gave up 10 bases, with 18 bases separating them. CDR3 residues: CSVDLRGIGKLFF. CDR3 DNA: TGCAGCGTCGACCTCAGGGGAATCGGAAAACTGTTTTTT.

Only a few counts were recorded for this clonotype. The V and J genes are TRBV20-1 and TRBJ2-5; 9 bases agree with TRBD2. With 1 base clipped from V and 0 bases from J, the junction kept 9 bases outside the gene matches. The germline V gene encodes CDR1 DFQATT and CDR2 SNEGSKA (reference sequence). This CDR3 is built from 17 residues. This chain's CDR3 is CSARGYAGGRDQETQYF. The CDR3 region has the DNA TGCAGTGCTAGAGGTTACGCGGGAGGGCGGGACCAAGAGACCCAGTACTTC.